This section outlines one TCR beta chain sequence together with its context. The antigen remains unidentified. Preparation of the TCRbeta library involved a method that used unique molecular identifiers. Using its own MiXCR run on the PCR reads, TCRdb lists one record per CDR3 protein. This sample yields roughly 350,000 distinct CDR3 sequences, of which 15% to 20% are seen a single time; approximately 44% belongs to the top ten. This record comes from a study of T-cell reconstitution after alpha-beta-depleted transplantation in children. Notes on the study in general: The origin of high day-60 TCRbeta diversity in some patients lay in surviving recipient T cells and thymic progenitors. Expanded graft clones numbering several hundred reportedly gave rise to alpha-beta T cells about two months after transplant. A year had passed since transplant, and T-cell counts and diversity by then came mostly from newly produced T cells.

Germline V CDR1 and CDR2: SGHTS, YDEGEE. The ends were cut back, 0 bases at V and 4 bases at J, with 4 bases in the middle. The CDR3 has 12 amino acids. Sample: PBMCs, mostly from graft donor cells, taken 360 days after TCRalphabeta/CD19-depleted stem cell transplant. The V gene is TRBV5-8, the J gene TRBJ1-1; D gene unclear. The TCR originated in a male patient aged 2 to 10 who had a stem cell transplant for acute lymphoblastic leukemia, so the T cells may come from the graft donor. CDR3 coding DNA: TGTGCCAGCAGCTTGGAGGCCACTGAAGCTTTCTTT. Protein product: CASSLEATEAFF.